This TCR beta chain is drawn from a study of T cell clonality in common variable immunodeficiency. V shed 5 bases, J shed 7 bases, and the junction held 9 bases outside the gene matches. CDR1 and CDR2 from the germline V gene are SGHNT and YENEEA. This CDR3 has 15 residues. A remark on this clone: Its antigen is as yet unknown. Read data end 3 residues before the CDR3 end; the end is taken from the germline J gene.

Sequenced by immunoSEQ multiplex PCR; TCRdb stores in-frame clones only, minus some. The sample shows some 19,000 clones, none of them appearing just once. Study results and caveats: In common variable immunodeficiency, TCR beta chains reportedly carried fewer deletions and N-nucleotide insertions. CVID subjects showed higher TCRbeta clonality than healthy controls.

Patients and controls were mostly of Caucasian heritage. CVID subjects had received replacement immunoglobulin for at least one year. Sequenced sample: peripheral blood mononuclear cells. This sequence joins TRBV11-3 and TRBJ2-1; 9 positions match TRBD1. This receptor was taken from a human donor with common variable immunodeficiency. The sequenced CDR3 bases are TGTGCCAGCAGCGCCCCGGGACAGGGAAGGAATGAG. Its translation: CASSAPGQGRNE. The CDR3 reads in full as CASSAPGQGRNEQFF.